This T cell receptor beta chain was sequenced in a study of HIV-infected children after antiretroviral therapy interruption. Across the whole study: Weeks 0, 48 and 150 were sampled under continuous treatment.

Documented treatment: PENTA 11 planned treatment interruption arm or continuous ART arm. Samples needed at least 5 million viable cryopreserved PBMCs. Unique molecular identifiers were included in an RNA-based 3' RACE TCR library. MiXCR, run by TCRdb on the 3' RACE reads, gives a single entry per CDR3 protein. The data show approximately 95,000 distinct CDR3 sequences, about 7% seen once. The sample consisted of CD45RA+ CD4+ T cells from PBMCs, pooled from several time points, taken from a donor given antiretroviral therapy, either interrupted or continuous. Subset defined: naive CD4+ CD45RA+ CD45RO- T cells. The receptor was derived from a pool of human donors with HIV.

The DNA for the CDR3 is TGCGCCAGCGCCAGCTTGACCGGGACAGGGGGCGCTGGGGCCAACGTCCTGACTTTC. It specifies CASASLTGTGGAGANVLTF. The chain has TRBV5-1 and TRBJ2-6, with 12 bases matching TRBD1. Looked up from germline, CDR1 is SGHRS and CDR2 is YFSETQ. The CDR3 covers 19 residues. Trimming removed 7 bases from V and 2 bases from J; junction bases left unmatched: 13.